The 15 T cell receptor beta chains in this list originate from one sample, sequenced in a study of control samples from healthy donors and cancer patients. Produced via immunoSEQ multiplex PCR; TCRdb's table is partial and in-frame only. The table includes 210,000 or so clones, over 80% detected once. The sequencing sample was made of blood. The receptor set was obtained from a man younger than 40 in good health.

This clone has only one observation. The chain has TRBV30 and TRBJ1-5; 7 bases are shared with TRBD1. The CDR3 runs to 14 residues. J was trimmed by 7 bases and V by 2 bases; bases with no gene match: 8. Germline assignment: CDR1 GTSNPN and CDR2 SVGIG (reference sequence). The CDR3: CAWSTGQVGQPQHF. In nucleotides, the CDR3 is TGTGCCTGGAGTACAGGACAGGTCGGGCAGCCCCAGCATTTT.

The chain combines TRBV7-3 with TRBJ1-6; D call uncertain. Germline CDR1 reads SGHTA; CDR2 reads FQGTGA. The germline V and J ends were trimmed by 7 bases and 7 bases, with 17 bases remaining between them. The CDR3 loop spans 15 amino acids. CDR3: CASILRVTGNSPLHF. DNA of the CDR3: TGTGCCAGCATCCTTCGGGTGACCGGCAATTCACCCCTCCACTTT.

The CDR3 bases are TGTGCCAGCAGCCTGGAGACAGCGTTTAATGAAAAACTGTTTTTT. Translation gives CASSLETAFNEKLFF. The chain carries TRBV7-6 and TRBJ1-4; the D gene is possibly TRBD1 (5 bases). Germline V lookup: CDR1 SGHVS, CDR2 FNYEAQ. This CDR3 contains 15 residues. With 5 bases removed from V and 4 bases from J, the gap between germline ends came to 14 bases.

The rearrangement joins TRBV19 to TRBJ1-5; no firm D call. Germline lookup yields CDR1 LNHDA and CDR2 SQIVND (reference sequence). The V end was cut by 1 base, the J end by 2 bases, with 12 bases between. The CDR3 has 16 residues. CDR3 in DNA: TGTGCCAGTAGTATAGGGGGAGGGTGGGGCAATCAGCCCCAGCATTTT. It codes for CASSIGGGWGNQPQHF.

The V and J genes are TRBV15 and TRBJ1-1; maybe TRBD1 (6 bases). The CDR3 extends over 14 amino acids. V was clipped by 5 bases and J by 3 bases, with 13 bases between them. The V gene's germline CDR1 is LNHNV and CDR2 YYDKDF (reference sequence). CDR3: CATSRGGVDTEAFF. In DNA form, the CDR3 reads TGTGCCACCAGCCGAGGGGGTGTCGACACTGAAGCTTTCTTT. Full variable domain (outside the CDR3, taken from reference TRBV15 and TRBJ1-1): DAMVIQNPRYQVTQFGKPVTLSCSQTLNHNVMYWYQQKSSQAPKLLFHYYDKDFNNEADTPDNFQSRRPNTSFCFLDIRSPGLGDTAMYLCATSRGGVDTEAFFGQGTRLTVV.

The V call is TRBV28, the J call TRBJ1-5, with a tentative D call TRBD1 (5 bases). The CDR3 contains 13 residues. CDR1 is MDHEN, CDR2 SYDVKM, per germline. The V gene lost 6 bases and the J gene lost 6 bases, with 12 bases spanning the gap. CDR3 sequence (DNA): TGTGCCAGCAGCCCAGGGTGGGGTCAGCCCCAGCATTTT. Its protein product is CASSPGWGQPQHF.

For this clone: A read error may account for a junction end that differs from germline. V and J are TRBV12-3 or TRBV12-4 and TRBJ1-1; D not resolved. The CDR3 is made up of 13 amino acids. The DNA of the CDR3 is TGTGCTAGCAGTTTATTGGGTACAGCTGAAGCTTTCTTT. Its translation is CASSLLGTAEAFF.

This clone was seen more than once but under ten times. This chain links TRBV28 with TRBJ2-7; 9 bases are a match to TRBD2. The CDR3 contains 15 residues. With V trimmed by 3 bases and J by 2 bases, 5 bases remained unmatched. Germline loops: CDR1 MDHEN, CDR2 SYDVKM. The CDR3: CASSLGAGGTYEQYF. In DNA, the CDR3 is TGTGCCAGCAGTTTGGGAGCGGGGGGTACCTACGAGCAGTACTTC.

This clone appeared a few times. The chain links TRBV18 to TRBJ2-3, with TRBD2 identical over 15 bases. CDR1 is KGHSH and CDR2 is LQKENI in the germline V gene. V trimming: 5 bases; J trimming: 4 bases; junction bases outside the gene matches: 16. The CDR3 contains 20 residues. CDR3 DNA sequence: TGTGCCAGCTCAGGTCCACCGGGACTAGCGGGAGGCGAACGGTCAGATACGCAGTATTTT. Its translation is CASSGPPGLAGGERSDTQYF.

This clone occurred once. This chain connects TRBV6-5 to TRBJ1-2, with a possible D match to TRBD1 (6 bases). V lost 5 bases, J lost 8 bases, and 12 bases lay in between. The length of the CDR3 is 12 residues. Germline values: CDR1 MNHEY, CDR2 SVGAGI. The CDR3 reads CASSPNRVGYTF. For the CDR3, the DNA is TGTGCCAGCAGTCCTAACAGGGTGGGCTACACCTTC.

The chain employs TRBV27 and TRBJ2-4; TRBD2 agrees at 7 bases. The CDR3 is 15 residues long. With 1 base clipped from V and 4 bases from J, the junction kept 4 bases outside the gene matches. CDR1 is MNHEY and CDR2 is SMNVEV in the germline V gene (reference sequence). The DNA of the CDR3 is TGTGCCAGCAGTTTATGGGGGGGATCTAAAAACATTCAGTACTTC. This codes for CASSLWGGSKNIQYF.

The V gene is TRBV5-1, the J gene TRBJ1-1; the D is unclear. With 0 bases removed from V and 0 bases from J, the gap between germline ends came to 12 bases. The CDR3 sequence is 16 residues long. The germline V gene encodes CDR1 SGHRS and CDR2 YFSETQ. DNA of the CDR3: TGCGCCAGCAGCTTGGCTGGCAGACAAGTGAACACTGAAGCTTTCTTT. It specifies CASSLAGRQVNTEAFF.

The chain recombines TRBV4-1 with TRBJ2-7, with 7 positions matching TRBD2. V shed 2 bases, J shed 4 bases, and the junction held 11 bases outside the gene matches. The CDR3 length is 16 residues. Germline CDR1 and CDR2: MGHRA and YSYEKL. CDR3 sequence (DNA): TGCGCCAGCAGCCAAAGATTTCCGGGGGAGGGGTACGAGCAGTACTTC. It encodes CASSQRFPGEGYEQYF.

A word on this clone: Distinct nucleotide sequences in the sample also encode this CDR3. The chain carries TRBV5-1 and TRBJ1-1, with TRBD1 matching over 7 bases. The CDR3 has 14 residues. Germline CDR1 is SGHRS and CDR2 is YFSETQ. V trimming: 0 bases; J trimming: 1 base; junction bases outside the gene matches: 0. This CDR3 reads CASSLAGGNTEAFF. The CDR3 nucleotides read TGCGCCAGCAGCTTGGCAGGGGGGAACACTGAAGCTTTCTTT.

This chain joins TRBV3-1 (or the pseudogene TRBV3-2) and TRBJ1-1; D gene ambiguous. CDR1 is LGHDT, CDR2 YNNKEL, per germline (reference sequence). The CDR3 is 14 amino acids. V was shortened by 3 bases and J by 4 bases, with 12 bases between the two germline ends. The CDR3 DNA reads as TGTGCCAGCAGCCACTGGCAAAGGCCCACTGAAGCTTTCTTT. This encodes CASSHWQRPTEAFF.